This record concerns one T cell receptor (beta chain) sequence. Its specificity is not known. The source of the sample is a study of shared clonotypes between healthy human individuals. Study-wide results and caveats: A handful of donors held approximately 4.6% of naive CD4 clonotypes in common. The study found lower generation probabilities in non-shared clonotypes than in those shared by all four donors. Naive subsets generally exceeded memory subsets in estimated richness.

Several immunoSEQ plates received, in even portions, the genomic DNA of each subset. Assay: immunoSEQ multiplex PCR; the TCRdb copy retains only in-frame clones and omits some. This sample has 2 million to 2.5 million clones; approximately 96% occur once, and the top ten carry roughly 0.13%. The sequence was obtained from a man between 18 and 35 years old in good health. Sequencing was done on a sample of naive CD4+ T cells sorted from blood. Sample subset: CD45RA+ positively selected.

CDR3 in DNA: TGTGCCAGCGGGGATCCGGGACAGGGGGCTACTGAAGCTTTCTTT. This encodes CASGDPGQGATEAFF. V and J are TRBV5-6 and TRBJ1-1, with 12 bases aligning to TRBD1. The V gene's germline CDR1 is SGHDT and CDR2 YYEEEE. The trim removed 7 bases at V and 5 bases at J, leaving 9 bases unmatched. This CDR3 comprises 15 residues.